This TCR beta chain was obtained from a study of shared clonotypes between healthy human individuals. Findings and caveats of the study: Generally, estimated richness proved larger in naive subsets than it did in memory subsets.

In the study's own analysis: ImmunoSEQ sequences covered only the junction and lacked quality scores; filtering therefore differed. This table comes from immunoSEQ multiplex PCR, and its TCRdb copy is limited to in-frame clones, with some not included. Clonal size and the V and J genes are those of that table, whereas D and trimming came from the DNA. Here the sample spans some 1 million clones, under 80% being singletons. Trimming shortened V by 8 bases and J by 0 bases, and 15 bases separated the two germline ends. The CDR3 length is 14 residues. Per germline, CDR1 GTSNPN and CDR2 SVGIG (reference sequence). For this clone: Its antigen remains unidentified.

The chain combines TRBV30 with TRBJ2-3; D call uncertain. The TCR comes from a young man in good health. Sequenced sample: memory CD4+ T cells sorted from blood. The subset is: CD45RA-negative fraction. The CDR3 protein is CAAHSTTSTDTQYF. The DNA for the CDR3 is TGTGCCGCACACAGCACTACTAGCACAGATACGCAGTATTTT.